Listed below are T cell receptor beta chains from one sample, sequenced in a study of T-cell memory formation after mild COVID-19. TCRdb reprocessed the 5' RACE reads with MiXCR, giving one entry per CDR3 protein. The repertoire has some 290,000 distinct CDR3 sequences, roughly 16% of them found once; the top ten carry around a fifth. The material sequenced was PBMCs or a T cell subset sorted from them (not recorded which). These receptors originate from a man aged 18 to 35 who had mild COVID-19 (a few samples of this study predate the infection). Cell type and time point are not known. CDR3s include the opening cysteine and the closing phenylalanine or tryptophan. A D gene is named only where the DNA matches it firmly. Expanded clones get a size class; other rows say once, few or many, or leave the size out.

NA NA TRBJ1-5 TRBV20-1 CSATGVINQPQHF TGCAGTGCGACGGGAGTGATCAATCAGCCCCAGCATTTT
NA few TRBJ1-1 TRBV29-1 CSGHQGSWTEAFF TGCAGCGGTCATCAGGGGTCCTGGACTGAAGCTTTCTTT
NA NA TRBJ1-2 TRBV7-9 CASSSSPGLTNYGYTF TGTGCCAGCAGCTCCTCTCCAGGCTTGACTAACTATGGCTACACCTTC
NA NA TRBJ1-4 TRBV3-1 CASSQGARGEKLFF TGTGCCAGCAGCCAAGGGGCCAGGGGCGAAAAACTGTTTTTT
NA few TRBJ1-1 TRBV7-2 CASRKPPNTEAFF TGTGCCAGCAGAAAACCCCCGAACACTGAAGCTTTCTTT
TRBD1 NA TRBJ2-7 TRBV10-1 CASSVGDSSYEQYF TGCGCCAGCAGTGTGGGGGACAGCTCCTACGAGCAGTACTTC
NA few TRBJ1-1 TRBV5-1 CASSPIEGANTEAFF TGCGCCAGCAGCCCGATCGAGGGTGCTAACACTGAAGCTTTCTTT
TRBD1 NA TRBJ1-1 TRBV5-1 CASSFTGGSGSTEAFF TGCGCCAGCAGCTTTACAGGGGGCTCTGGAAGCACTGAAGCTTTCTTT
TRBD1 NA TRBJ1-5 TRBV4-1 CASSQRDSKDQPQHF TGCGCCAGCAGCCAGAGGGACAGTAAAGATCAGCCCCAGCATTTT
NA NA TRBJ2-7 TRBV12-3/TRBV12-4 CASSSRTTQYF TGTGCCAGCAGTTCCAGAACGACTCAGTACTTC
NA few TRBJ2-7 TRBV5-1 CASSFRTNSYEQYF TGCGCCAGCAGCTTCCGGACTAACTCCTACGAGCAGTACTTC
NA few TRBJ2-2 TRBV6-1 CASSDPSSTADTGELFF TGTGCCAGCAGTGATCCCTCTTCGACAGCCGATACCGGGGAGCTGTTTTTT
NA NA TRBJ2-3 TRBV10-3 CAISPAVSRTDTQYF TGTGCAATCAGTCCGGCCGTATCCCGCACAGATACGCAGTATTTT
NA few TRBJ1-1 TRBV9 CASSVLAGMTEAFF TGTGCCAGCAGCGTACTCGCTGGGATGACTGAAGCTTTCTTT
NA few TRBJ2-5 TRBV7-8 CASSHGGWTNQETQYF TGTGCCAGCAGCCATGGGGGTTGGACTAACCAAGAGACCCAGTACTTC
NA few TRBJ1-6 TRBV20-1 CSAILRGSPLHF TGCAGTGCTATACTCAGGGGTTCACCCCTCCACTTT
NA NA TRBJ1-2 TRBV5-1 CASSISGQGGYGYTF TGCGCCAGCAGCATAAGCGGTCAGGGAGGCTATGGCTACACCTTC
NA NA TRBJ1-2 TRBV28 CASPYGYTF TGTGCCAGCCCCTATGGCTACACCTTC
NA NA TRBJ1-2 TRBV5-4 CASSRRRGLSGYTF TGTGCCAGCAGCCGACGCCGGGGGCTTTCTGGCTACACCTTC
NA many TRBJ1-6 TRBV27 CASKGPINSPLHF TGTGCCAGCAAGGGACCGATTAATTCACCCCTCCACTTT
TRBD2 few TRBJ2-1 TRBV18 CASSPYTSGGNEQFF TGTGCCAGCTCACCCTATACTAGCGGGGGGAATGAGCAGTTCTTC
NA NA TRBJ2-3 TRBV3-1 CASSQVRDVDTDTQYF TGTGCCAGCAGCCAGGTCCGGGACGTCGACACAGATACGCAGTATTTT
NA few TRBJ1-1 TRBV6-6 CATTPGDRTEAFF TGTGCCACCACACCGGGAGACCGCACTGAAGCTTTCTTT
NA NA TRBJ1-5 TRBV6-2/TRBV6-3 CASTTANQPQHF TGTGCCAGCACTACAGCCAATCAGCCCCAGCATTTT
TRBD2 NA TRBJ2-5 TRBV5-1 CASSSLAGEGETQYF TGCGCCAGCAGCTCCCTAGCGGGGGAGGGGGAGACCCAGTACTTC
TRBD1 NA TRBJ2-1 TRBV7-9 CASSLAGTAFNEQFF TGTGCCAGCAGCTTAGCGGGGACAGCATTCAATGAGCAGTTCTTC
TRBD1 few TRBJ1-1 TRBV25-1 CASSDHRGNTEAFF TGTGCCAGCAGTGATCACAGGGGGAACACTGAAGCTTTCTTT
TRBD2 NA TRBJ2-3 TRBV11-1 CASSWGLANTDTQYF TGTGCCAGCAGCTGGGGACTAGCGAACACAGATACGCAGTATTTT
NA NA TRBJ1-2 TRBV12-3/TRBV12-4 CASSFWGKSLVGYTF TGTGCCAGCAGTTTCTGGGGCAAGTCCTTGGTTGGCTACACCTTC
NA NA TRBJ2-3 TRBV9 CASSVGAGISTDTQYF TGTGCCAGCAGCGTAGGTGCAGGCATCAGCACAGATACGCAGTATTTT
NA few TRBJ2-6 TRBV4-3 CASSHGTGANVLTF TGCGCCAGCAGCCACGGAACTGGGGCCAACGTCCTGACTTTC
NA NA TRBJ2-2 TRBV7-2 CASSLDSGRIDGELFF TGTGCCAGCAGCCTAGACTCAGGACGGATAGACGGGGAGCTGTTTTTT
NA few TRBJ1-5 TRBV6-5 CASSSQESQPQHF TGTGCCAGCAGTTCTCAAGAGAGTCAGCCCCAGCATTTT
NA NA TRBJ1-4 TRBV4-3 CASSQDTRHPGSQLMKNCFF NA
NA NA TRBJ1-2 TRBV19 CASSPPGGSGGYTF TGTGCCAGTAGTCCGCCCGGAGGGTCTGGTGGCTACACCTTC
NA few TRBJ1-4 TRBV12-3/TRBV12-4 CASSFLATNEKLFF TGTGCCAGCAGTTTTCTTGCAACTAATGAAAAACTGTTTTTT
NA NA TRBJ2-7 TRBV29-1 CSVVFAESSQYF TGCAGCGTTGTCTTCGCCGAGTCCTCCCAGTACTTC
TRBD2 few TRBJ2-4 TRBV4-1 CASSQDPGLVDIQYF TGCGCCAGCAGCCAAGATCCGGGACTAGTGGACATTCAGTACTTC
TRBD1 NA TRBJ2-1 TRBV5-1 CASSFGQVPNEQFF TGCGCCAGCAGCTTCGGACAGGTGCCCAATGAGCAGTTCTTC
NA NA TRBJ2-7 TRBV7-3 CASSAGDLSGGEQYF TGTGCCAGCAGCGCAGGGGACTTATCAGGGGGCGAGCAGTACTTC
NA few TRBJ2-1 TRBV7-9 CASSLGWVGGPDRRVQFF TGTGCCAGCAGCTTAGGTTGGGTTGGGGGCCCTGATCGCCGGGTGCAGTTCTTC
NA NA TRBJ1-5 TRBV30 CAWSRRADQPQHF TGTGCCTGGAGTAGGAGGGCCGATCAGCCCCAGCATTTT